This T cell receptor beta chain was documented in a study of Ad26.COV2.S vaccination and SARS-CoV-2 variants. The overall study: By the intramuscular route, Ad26.COV2.S was given once, or twice 56 days apart.

Germline V lookup: CDR1 LGHNA, CDR2 YSLEER. The V end lost 0 bases, the J end lost 1 base, and 6 bases lay between the germline ends. The CDR3 consists of 15 residues. Treatment defined: roughly 20 received Ad26.COV2.S at low or high dose, single or two shots; a few received placebo; per-sample allocation not given. The samples date from day 63 after the first vaccine or placebo injection. SARS-CoV-2 spike from the Wuhan strain was encoded by the vaccine, an Ad26 vector. The assay was immunoSEQ multiplex PCR, and TCRdb's table has in-frame clones only and misses some. In the table there are about 350,000 clones, 88% of which are singletons. To note about this clone: Its antigen remains unknown.

Study outcomes and limitations: Comparable non-spike TCR breadth was observed in vaccine and placebo recipients.

This TCR was recovered from a person between 18 and 60 years old who received the Ad26.COV2.S COVID-19 vaccine or a placebo. The chain is built from TRBV4-3 and TRBJ2-2; D is unresolved. Sample: peripheral blood, taken in a trial of Ad26.COV2.S vaccine versus placebo. The CDR3 reads CASSQEPQNTGELFF. CDR3 sequence (DNA): TGCGCCAGCAGCCAAGAACCTCAGAACACCGGGGAGCTGTTTTTT.